The 11 T cell receptor beta chains below come from one sample, sequenced in a study of cytomegalovirus exposure and HLA in healthy donors (dated by TCRdb to between 2016 and 2019). Library construction relied on the immunoSEQ multiplex PCR assay. The multiplex PCR relied on a mix of 60 forward primers for TCR Vbeta segments and 13 reverse primers for TCR Jbeta segments. TCRdb holds this immuneACCESS table with in-frame rearrangements only. Some clones are missing; in checked studies, unresolved V genes explain under half, and the rest has no known cause. The sample records 120,000 to 150,000 clones, 70% to 85% of which are singletons. The top ten clones comprise 1.5% to 2.5% of the sample. Sequenced input: PBMCs. These receptors were obtained from a woman in her thirties or forties in good health and CMV-seronegative.

The V gene is TRBV27, the J gene TRBJ1-2, with D maybe TRBD1 (5 bases). The CDR3 runs 14 residues. The V gene lost 6 bases and the J gene lost 0 bases, with 11 bases spanning the gap. From germline, CDR1 is MNHEY and CDR2 SMNVEV (reference sequence). The CDR3: CASSPGGANYGYTF. CDR3 DNA sequence: TGTGCCAGCAGCCCCGGAGGGGCTAACTATGGCTACACCTTC.

The chain employs TRBV5-6 and TRBJ2-7, with 7 bases identical to TRBD2. From germline, CDR1 is SGHDT and CDR2 YYEEEE. The CDR3 sequence is 16 residues long. V dropped 2 bases and J dropped 4; count of bases not matched to a gene: 12. CDR3 in DNA: TGTGCCAGCAGCTTCTCCACCGGCGGGAGTCGGTACGAGCAGTACTTC. It yields the protein CASSFSTGGSRYEQYF.

This chain joins TRBV19 and TRBJ2-3; 8 positions agree with TRBD2. Per germline, CDR1 LNHDA and CDR2 SQIVND (reference sequence). J gave up 6 bases and V 6 bases, and 5 bases lay outside the gene matches. The CDR3 length is 13 residues. This CDR3 reads CASSGRDLDTQYF. The CDR3 DNA is TGTGCCAGTAGCGGGAGGGACCTCGATACGCAGTATTTT.

The genes are TRBV7-9 and TRBJ1-1; 8 positions agree with TRBD1. V gave up 6 bases and J gave up 4 bases; unmatched junction bases: 13. The germline V gene encodes CDR1 SEHNR and CDR2 FQNEAQ (reference sequence). The CDR3 length is 16 residues. CDR3 in amino acids: CASSHTGGRSGTEAFF. CDR3 DNA: TGTGCCAGCAGTCACACAGGGGGGAGGTCAGGCACTGAAGCTTTCTTT.

This sequence joins TRBV7-2 and TRBJ1-1; tentative D call: TRBD1 (5 bases). Trimming left V 5 bases short and J 6 bases short, with 22 bases between. Germline CDR1 reads SGHTA; CDR2 reads FQGNSA. The CDR3 has 16 residues. The CDR3 nucleotides are TGTGCCAGCAGCCCCCACAGGCGGACGGCGAAGGCTGAAGCTTTCTTT. Translation: CASSPHRRTAKAEAFF.

The table lists this clone with a count of one. This chain uses TRBV10-3 with TRBJ2-1; maybe TRBD2 (6 bases). This CDR3 has 14 residues. V was trimmed by 6 bases and J by 2 bases, leaving 11 bases between them. Germline values: CDR1 ENHRY, CDR2 SYGVKD. The CDR3 is CAIRTSGPYNEQFF. CDR3 DNA sequence: TGTGCCATCAGGACTAGTGGCCCCTACAATGAGCAGTTCTTC.

This clone was seen once. The chain carries TRBV5-5 and TRBJ2-7; 7 bases are shared with TRBD1. CDR3 length: 15 residues. Germline lookup yields CDR1 SGHKS and CDR2 YYEKEE (reference sequence). Trimming removed 4 bases from V and 6 bases from J; junction bases left unmatched: 13. CDR3 in DNA: TGTGCCAGCAGCACAACCCCTGACAGGGCCCCCGAGCAGTACTTC. As protein: CASSTTPDRAPEQYF.

The rearrangement links TRBV28 to TRBJ2-3; 11 bases match TRBD2. Germline lookup yields CDR1 MDHEN and CDR2 SYDVKM. V dropped 3 bases and J dropped 3; count of bases not matched to a gene: 8. This CDR3 contains 17 residues. The CDR3 nucleotides read TGTGCCAGCAGTTTTCCCCTAGCGGGAGGTATGACAGATACGCAGTATTTT. Amino acid sequence: CASSFPLAGGMTDTQYF.

Comment on this clone: At the DNA level, this CDR3 is encoded by other sequences in the same sample as well. The chain couples TRBV7-9 to TRBJ1-2; D is unclear. The V end was cut by 3 bases, the J end by 2 bases, with 13 bases between. This CDR3 region has 15 residues. CDR1 and CDR2 (germline): SEHNR, FQNEAQ (reference sequence). The DNA for the CDR3 is TGTGCCAGCAGCTTCAGTCTGAGGTTGAACTATGGCTACACCTTC. Translation gives CASSFSLRLNYGYTF.

In DNA form, the CDR3 reads TGTGCCAGCAGTAGTCGTACCAGAAGCATTCCGGGAGGTTCCCACAATGAGCAGTTCTTC. As protein: CASSSRTRSIPGGSHNEQFF. The V gene is TRBV9, the J gene TRBJ2-1, with 7 bases fitting TRBD2. V trimming: 5 bases; J trimming: 5 bases; junction bases outside the gene matches: 25. This CDR3 region has 20 residues. CDR1 is SGDLS, CDR2 YYNGEE, per germline.

The V and J genes are TRBV13 and TRBJ2-3, with D maybe TRBD1 (5 bases). The germline V and J ends were trimmed by 5 bases and 0 bases, with 12 bases remaining between them. Germline values: CDR1 PRHDT, CDR2 FYEKMQ (reference sequence). CDR3 length: 15 residues. Here the CDR3 reads CASSLTGHSTDTQYF. The CDR3, as DNA: TGTGCCAGCAGCCTAACAGGCCACAGCACAGATACGCAGTATTTT.